The next 29 T cell receptor beta chains were all read from a single sample in a study of blood T cells in healthy people across ages. Next came a second PCR, run for about 7 to 12 cycles, which used a sample-barcoded 5' primer along with a J-beta primer mix. TCRdb reanalysed the 5' RACE reads using MiXCR and keeps one entry per CDR3 protein. Of 1.5 million to 2 million distinct CDR3 sequences listed, approximately 28% are singletons. Sequencing input: blood. The receptors originated from a woman aged 25 to 39 in good health.

The rearrangement joins TRBV5-1 to TRBJ1-2, with 7 bases matching TRBD1. Germline-derived CDR1 and CDR2 are SGHRS and YFSETQ. V dropped 5 bases and J dropped 10; count of bases not matched to a gene: 14. CDR3 length equals 14 residues. CDR3 residues: CASSPGQLSDDYTF. CDR3 DNA: TGCGCCAGCAGTCCGGGACAGCTATCGGATGACTACACCTTC.

The CDR3 DNA sequence: TGCAGCGCTGATAACAGGGCAGGAGAGACCCAGTTCTTC. Translating gives CSADNRAGETQFF. V gene TRBV29-1 combines with J gene TRBJ2-1; D may be TRBD1 (6 bases). This CDR3 has 13 amino acids. CDR1 and CDR2 (germline): SQVTM, ANQGSEA. Trimming removed 7 bases at V and 13 bases at J, with 23 bases between.

This clonotype showed up just a few times. Here the CDR3 DNA reads TGTGCCAGCAGCTTGACGGGACAAGCGTATCGCTACACCTTC. This sequence encodes CASSLTGQAYRYTF. The V and J genes are TRBV7-2 and TRBJ1-2; maybe TRBD1 (6 bases). V lost 3 bases to trimming and J lost 9 bases, with 17 bases between them. Germline V CDR1 and CDR2: SGHTA, FQGNSA. This CDR3 region has 14 residues.

The chain combines TRBV5-6 with TRBJ2-1; TRBD2 aligns across 11 bases. This CDR3 is built from 15 residues. Germline V gives CDR1 SGHDT, CDR2 YYEEEE. The V gene end was trimmed by 6 bases and the J gene end by 8 bases; junction bases not matched to a gene: 10. The CDR3 is CASISLSGGADEQFF. The DNA for the CDR3 is TGTGCCAGCATCTCACTTAGCGGGGGGGCGGATGAGCAGTTCTTC.

This clonotype was seen repeatedly, ten times or more. The gene calls are TRBV7-8 and TRBJ2-7, with TRBD1 matching over 7 bases. Losses at the gene ends were 5 bases for V and 4 bases for J; bases not matched to a gene: 11. In germline, CDR1 is SGHVS, CDR2 FQNEAQ. This CDR3 comprises 15 residues. The CDR3 loop is CASSPRTGNAYEQYF. In DNA form, the CDR3 reads TGTGCCAGCAGCCCCCGGACAGGAAACGCTTACGAGCAGTACTTC.

The chain links TRBV12-3 or TRBV12-4 to TRBJ1-5; no firm D call. The CDR3 is made up of 18 amino acids. Trimming shortened V by 5 bases and J by 0 bases, and 20 bases separated the two germline ends. The CDR3 protein is CASSQNVQTGYSNQPQHF. DNA of the CDR3: TGTGCCAGCAGTCAAAATGTACAGACGGGCTATAGCAATCAGCCCCAGCATTTT.

As for this clonotype: Being one base from a much bigger clone, this may be a read error. The chain recombines TRBV11-2 with TRBJ2-5; 8 bases fit TRBD2. Germline V CDR1 and CDR2: SGHAT, FQNNGV. V lost 1 base and J lost 11; bases outside the gene matches: 18. CDR3 length: 17 residues. The DNA for the CDR3 is TGTGCCAGCAGCTTAGTTTCGTGGGCGGGAGGAGAAAATGAGCAGTACTTC. Encoded protein: CASSLVSWAGGENEQYF.

This clonotype has only a few counts. This chain joins TRBV3-1 and TRBJ1-1; D perhaps matches TRBD1 (6 bases). This CDR3 region has 14 residues. Trimming took 5 bases from V and 5 from J, leaving 15 bases between them. Looked up from germline, CDR1 is LGHDT and CDR2 is YNNKEL (reference sequence). The CDR3 sequence: CASSGQRGKTEAFF. The CDR3 DNA reads as TGTGCCAGCAGCGGACAGCGGGGGAAAACTGAAGCTTTCTTT.

This clonotype has just a few counts. The chain links TRBV27 to TRBJ1-1, with 7 bases that match TRBD1. Germline V gives CDR1 MNHEY, CDR2 SMNVEV (reference sequence). The V gene end was trimmed by 6 bases and the J gene end by 8 bases; junction bases not matched to a gene: 18. The CDR3 contains 16 residues. As DNA, the CDR3 is TGTGCCAGCAGCGGGGAAGTCCTAGACAGGGATAGGGAAGCTTTCTTT. Amino acids: CASSGEVLDRDREAFF.

This clonotype was counted ten times or more. The rearrangement links TRBV11-2 to TRBJ2-3; D may match TRBD1 or TRBD2 (5 bases each). V lost 6 bases and J 0 bases, leaving 13 bases between the germline ends. Germline CDR1 and CDR2: SGHAT and FQNNGV. The CDR3 covers 15 residues. The CDR3 DNA reads TGTGCCAGCAGGAGATGGGGCGGGAGCACAGATACGCAGTATTTT. This sequence encodes CASRRWGGSTDTQYF.

A note on this clonotype: This could be a read error, since a much larger clone is one nucleotide away. The rearrangement links TRBV7-2 to TRBJ2-1; TRBD2 might be the D (6 bases). CDR3 size: 17 residues. V was pared by 5 bases and J by 6 bases, with 23 bases between. CDR1 SGHTA and CDR2 FQGNSA come from the germline V gene. The CDR3 loop reads CASSPKSAGLPANEQFF. In nucleotides, the CDR3 is TGTGCCAGCAGCCCTAAATCGGCGGGACTCCCGGCCAATGAGCAGTTCTTC.

As regards this clonotype: An end of the junction does not agree with germline; a read error may underlie this. The genes are TRBV9 and TRBJ2-3; 9 nucleotides line up with TRBD2. Germline V gene sequence: CDR1 SGDLS, CDR2 YYNGEE. This CDR3 has 14 residues. CDR3 sequence (DNA): TGTGCCAGCGGCGTAGTAGCGGGGGAGGGTACGCAGTATTTT. Translating gives CASGVVAGEGTQYF.

The chain recombines TRBV15 with TRBJ1-4; D may be TRBD1 (5 bases). The CDR3 covers 13 residues. Germline values: CDR1 LNHNV, CDR2 YYDKDF (reference sequence). V was clipped by 6 bases and J by 2 bases, with 7 bases between them. CDR3 in amino acids: CATSWGTNEKLFF. In DNA form, the CDR3 reads TGTGCCACCAGTTGGGGCACTAATGAAAAACTGTTTTTT. The full variable domain, in which reference TRBV15 and TRBJ1-4 provide the parts outside the CDR3, is DAMVIQNPRYQVTQFGKPVTLSCSQTLNHNVMYWYQQKSSQAPKLLFHYYDKDFNNEADTPDNFQSRRPNTSFCFLDIRSPGLGDTAMYLCATSWGTNEKLFFGSGTQLSVL.

This clonotype was detected a few times. CDR3 region: CASSEPGGYEQFF. In nucleotides, the CDR3 is TGCGCCAGCAGCGAGCCGGGAGGTTATGAGCAGTTCTTC. The chain uses TRBV5-1 and TRBJ2-1, with 7 nucleotides matching TRBD2. From germline, CDR1 is SGHRS and CDR2 YFSETQ. This CDR3 is built from 13 residues. V was pared by 4 bases and J by 8 bases, with 6 bases of the junction left unmatched.

In its sample, this clonotype was seen many times. J is TRBJ2-1 and V is TRBV20-1; unclear D gene. The CDR3 runs 12 residues. Germline V gene data show CDR1 as DFQATT and CDR2 as SNEGSKA (reference sequence). The germline V and J ends were trimmed by 3 bases and 6 bases, with 9 bases remaining between them. The CDR3 here is CSASSGFNEQFF. The CDR3 DNA is TGCAGTGCTAGTAGTGGTTTCAATGAGCAGTTCTTC.

This clonotype appeared once. A much larger clone lies one base from this, so it may be a read error. The chain recombines TRBV7-2 with TRBJ2-1; 9 bases line up with TRBD2. Germline loops: CDR1 SGHTA, CDR2 FQGNSA. The CDR3 covers 15 residues. CDR3 region: CANSPELAGDNEQFF. In DNA form, the CDR3 reads TGTGCCAACAGCCCCGAGTTAGCGGGGGATAATGAGCAGTTCTTC.

The sample holds a few counts of this clonotype. The V gene is TRBV20-1, the J gene TRBJ1-2; 7 bases agree with TRBD1. V was clipped by 0 bases and J by 1 base; unmatched bases: 5. CDR3 size: 15 residues. CDR1 and CDR2 from the germline V gene are DFQATT and SNEGSKA (reference sequence). The CDR3 sequence: CSARDPGQRNYGYTF. As DNA, the CDR3 is TGCAGTGCTAGAGACCCGGGACAGCGTAACTATGGCTACACCTTC.

A few counts support this clonotype. CDR3 sequence (DNA): TGTGCCAGCAGTTACGTTGCGGGGGACACAGATACGCAGTATTTT. Translating gives CASSYVAGDTDTQYF. The chain is built from TRBV6-5 and TRBJ2-3; 7 bases agree with TRBD2. CDR1 and CDR2 from the germline V gene are MNHEY and SVGAGI. After removal of 2 bases from V and 2 bases from J, the junction contained 4 bases not matched to a gene. CDR3 length equals 15 residues.

V is TRBV6-5 and J is TRBJ2-3, with 11 bases fitting TRBD2. Trimming cost V 6 bases and J 9 bases; bases outside gene matches: 5. This CDR3 is 13 amino acids long. The germline V gene encodes CDR1 MNHEY and CDR2 SVGAGI. The CDR3 DNA sequence: TGTGCCAGCAGGGCCGGGACTAGCGGAACGCAGTATTTT. Protein: CASRAGTSGTQYF.

This chain uses TRBV10-3 with TRBJ2-4; D may be TRBD1 (6 bases). This CDR3 contains 12 residues. Germline V gives CDR1 ENHRY, CDR2 SYGVKD. Between the trimmed V and J ends, which lost 5 bases and 13 bases, there was a span of 15 bases. The CDR3 sequence: CAISPTGLAQYF. The CDR3, as DNA: TGTGCCATCAGTCCGACAGGTTTGGCCCAGTACTTC.

This clonotype was observed a few times. V and J are TRBV20-1 and TRBJ2-3; 12 bases align to TRBD1. V lost 2 bases, J lost 3 bases, and 6 bases stayed unmatched. Looked up from germline, CDR1 is DFQATT and CDR2 is SNEGSKA (reference sequence). CDR3 length: 16 residues. CDR3 loop: CSARSPGQGATDTQYF. The CDR3 DNA sequence: TGCAGTGCTAGATCCCCGGGACAGGGGGCAACAGATACGCAGTATTTT.

This clonotype was seen a handful of times. The V and J genes are TRBV12-5 and TRBJ2-6; D might be TRBD2 (5 bases). Germline CDR1 reads LGHNT; CDR2 reads FRNRAP. Trimming removed 7 bases at V and 2 bases at J, with 9 bases between. The CDR3 is 14 residues long. CDR3 amino acids: CASAGDPGANVLTF. CDR3 DNA: TGTGCTAGTGCCGGGGATCCTGGGGCCAACGTCCTGACTTTC.

V and J are TRBV9 and TRBJ2-3; D assignment may be TRBD1 or TRBD2 (7 bases each). Germline loops: CDR1 SGDLS, CDR2 YYNGEE. This CDR3 has 15 residues. V lost 4 bases to trimming and J lost 5 bases, with 17 bases between them. The CDR3 protein is CASSPQGGRGDTQYF. The CDR3 bases are TGTGCCAGCAGCCCCCAGGGGGGGCGGGGAGATACGCAGTATTTT.

V usage is TRBV18 and J usage is TRBJ1-4; D gene ambiguous. V was cut by 6 bases and J by 7 bases, with 21 bases left in between. CDR3 length: 16 amino acids. The germline V gene encodes CDR1 KGHSH and CDR2 LQKENI. The CDR3 DNA reads TGTGCCAGCTCGCTAAACCCGGCAGGAACATTTGAAAAACTGTTTTTT. This translates into CASSLNPAGTFEKLFF.

Points on this clonotype: At one end the junction does not follow the germline gene, possibly because of a read error. V gene TRBV5-1 combines with J gene TRBJ2-5, with D hard to call. The length of the CDR3 is 14 residues. From germline, CDR1 is SGHRS and CDR2 YFSETQ. The CDR3 sequence: CAGSRDGIEETQYF. In DNA, the CDR3 is TGCGCCGGCAGCCGAGATGGGATAGAAGAGACCCAGTACTTC.

The J gene is TRBJ1-4, the V gene TRBV27; the D gene is possibly TRBD1 (5 bases). The CDR3 has 14 residues. Germline assignment: CDR1 MNHEY and CDR2 SMNVEV (reference sequence). V lost 4 bases, J lost 8 bases, and 14 bases lay in between. The CDR3 nucleotides read TGTGCCAGCAGTTGGAAGGGGAGGGGAGAAAAACTGTTTTTT. Its protein is CASSWKGRGEKLFF. Complete variable domain (other parts from reference TRBV27 and TRBJ1-4): EAQVTQNPRYLITVTGKKLTVTCSQNMNHEYMSWYRQDPGLGLRQIYYSMNVEVTDKGDVPEGYKVSRKEKRNFPLILESPSPNQTSLYFCASSWKGRGEKLFFGSGTQLSVL.

V and J are TRBV10-3 and TRBJ2-3; 7 nucleotides match TRBD2. The trim removed 2 bases at V and 1 base at J, leaving 6 bases unmatched. This CDR3 spans 16 amino acids. Germline assignment: CDR1 ENHRY and CDR2 SYGVKD. CDR3 coding DNA: TGTGCCATCAGTGAGAGCGCGGCGGGGGGCACAGATACGCAGTATTTT. Its translation: CAISESAAGGTDTQYF.

The chain recombines TRBV4-1 with TRBJ1-6; D is possibly TRBD1 (6 bases). CDR3 length: 14 residues. Germline CDR1 is MGHRA and CDR2 is YSYEKL. The V gene lost 6 bases and the J gene lost 2 bases, with 8 bases spanning the gap. The CDR3 nucleotides read TGCGCCAGCAGAGGGGGGGCCTATAATTCACCCCTCCACTTT. This sequence encodes CASRGGAYNSPLHF.

V and J are TRBV20-1 and TRBJ2-1; 8 bases align to TRBD2. This CDR3 region has 14 residues. The trim removed 5 bases at V and 6 bases at J, leaving 9 bases unmatched. Looked up from germline, CDR1 is DFQATT and CDR2 is SNEGSKA (reference sequence). Here the CDR3 DNA reads TGCAGTGCTTCGCGGGGGGCGGCGGGCAATGAGCAGTTCTTC. It is translated as CSASRGAAGNEQFF.